This TCR beta chain was captured by sequencing in a study of Graves' ophthalmopathy and Graves' hyperthyroidism. In this cohort, patients with other autoimmune diseases, uncontrolled infections, pregnancy or lactation were excluded. The evidence that diagnosis relied on was clinical symptoms, serum thyroxine, TRAb, thyroid ultrasound and orbital computed tomography. This clonotype was counted ten times or more. Its antigen is undetermined. V shed 2 bases and J shed 10 bases, with 17 bases lying between them. The CDR3 spans 14 residues. The germline V gene has CDR1 MNHEY and CDR2 SVGAGI. Study observations and caveats: Most clonotypes expanded in thyroid above 0.001 frequency were present in blood too. A 13-signature model separated ophthalmopathy from stable hyperthyroidism, almost 90% sensitivity, 65% to 82% specificity.

Amplified material comprised TCR beta CDR3 regions derived from RNA transcripts. HTBI primers primed a first-round RT-PCR, and a second-round multiplex PCR followed. TCRdb analysed the multiplex PCR reads with MiXCR anew, one entry per CDR3 protein. The sample holds a few hundred thousand distinct CDR3 sequences; under 40% are singletons and the top ten take roughly 4%. This chain connects TRBV6-5 to TRBJ1-1; D perhaps matches TRBD1 (6 bases). The sequencing sample was made of peripheral blood or thyroid tissue (not recorded which). The receptor comes from an adult man with Graves' hyperthyroidism. The CDR3 coding sequence is TGTGCCAGCAGTTACCGAGGGACCGCGGGGGCAGCTTTCTTT. It translates to CASSYRGTAGAAFF.